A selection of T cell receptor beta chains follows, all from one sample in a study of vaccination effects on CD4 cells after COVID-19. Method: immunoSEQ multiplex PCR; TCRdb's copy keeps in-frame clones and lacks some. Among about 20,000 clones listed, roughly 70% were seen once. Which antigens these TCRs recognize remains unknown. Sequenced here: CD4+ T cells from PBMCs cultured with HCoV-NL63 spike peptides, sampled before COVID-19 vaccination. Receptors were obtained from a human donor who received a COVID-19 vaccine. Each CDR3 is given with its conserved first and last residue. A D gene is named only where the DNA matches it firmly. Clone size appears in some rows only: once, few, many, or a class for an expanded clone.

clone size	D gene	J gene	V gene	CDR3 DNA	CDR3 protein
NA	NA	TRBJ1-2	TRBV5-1	TGCGCCAGCAGCTTGGACAGTAATATTTTTAATGGCTACACCTTC	CASSLDSNIFNGYTF
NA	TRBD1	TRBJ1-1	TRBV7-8	TGTGCCAGCAGCTCTGCCGGGACAGCGAACACTGAAGCTTTCTTT	CASSSAGTANTEAFF
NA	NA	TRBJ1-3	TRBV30	TGTGCCTGGAGAAGAGGGTCTGGAAACACCATATATTTT	CAWRRGSGNTIYF
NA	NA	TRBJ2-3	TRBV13	TGTGCCACGCGCCCAGATACGCAGTATTTT	CATRPDTQYF
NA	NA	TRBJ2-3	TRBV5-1	TGCGCCAGCAGCTTATGGGAGACAGATACGCAGTATTTT	CASSLWETDTQYF
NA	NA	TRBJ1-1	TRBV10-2	TGCGCCAGCAGTGCGGGACACCAGAACACTGAAGCTTTCTTT	CASSAGHQNTEAFF
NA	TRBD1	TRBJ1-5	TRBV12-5	TGTGCTAGTGGTTTGGTACTATTAACGGCAGGGGGTGATGGCCCCCAGCATTTT	CASGLVLLTAGGDGPQHF
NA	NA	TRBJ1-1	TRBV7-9	TGTGCCAGCGGAGGGGGGGAAGCTTTCTTT	CASGGGEAFF
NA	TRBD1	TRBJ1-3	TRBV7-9	TGTGCCAGCAGCCCTGGGACAGTTGGAAACACCATATATTTT	CASSPGTVGNTIYF
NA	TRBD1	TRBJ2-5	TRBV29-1	TGCAGCGTTGGACAGGGGCAACAAGAGACCCAGTACTTC	CSVGQGQQETQYF
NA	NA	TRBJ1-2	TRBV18	TGTGCCAGCTCACCGGACAGTTCCTATGGCTACACCTTC	CASSPDSSYGYTF
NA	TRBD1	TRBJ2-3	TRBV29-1	TGCAGCGTTCAAGGACAGGGTGGAGATACGCAGTATTTT	CSVQGQGGDTQYF
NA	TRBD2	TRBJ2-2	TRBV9	TGTGCCAGCACCCCTAGCCGGGACTATAATACCGGGGAGCTGTTTTTT	CASTPSRDYNTGELFF
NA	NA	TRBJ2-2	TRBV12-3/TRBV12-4	TGTGCCAGTCGTCTTATCGGGGAGCTGTTTTTT	CASRLIGELFF
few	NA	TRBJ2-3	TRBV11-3	TGTGCCAGCAGCTTAGGAGGTTTAAGCACAGATACGCAGTATTTT	CASSLGGLSTDTQYF
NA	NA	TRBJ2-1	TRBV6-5	TGTGCCAGCACAAAGTCGGGGAGCTTCAATGAGCAGTTCTTC	CASTKSGSFNEQFF
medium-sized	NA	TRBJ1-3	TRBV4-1	TGCGCCAGCAGCCCCGACCGGGACCCTAGAAACACCATATATTTT	CASSPDRDPRNTIYF
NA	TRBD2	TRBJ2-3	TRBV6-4	TGTGCCAGCAGTGGACTAGCGGGGGCTGTCGATACGCAGTATTTT	CASSGLAGAVDTQYF
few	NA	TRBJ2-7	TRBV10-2	TGCGCCAGCAGTGAATCTAGCGTCTCCTACGAGCAGTACTTC	CASSESSVSYEQYF
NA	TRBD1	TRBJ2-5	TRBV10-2	TGCGCCAGCAGTGAATCCGGGACAGGGGGAGAGACCCAGTACTTC	CASSESGTGGETQYF
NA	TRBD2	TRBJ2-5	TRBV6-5	TGTGCCAGCAGCGTAGTAGCGGGGGGGCAGGAGACCCAGTACTTC	CASSVVAGGQETQYF
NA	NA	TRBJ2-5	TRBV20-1	TGCAGTGCTAATGGTCAAGAGACCCAGTACTTC	CSANGQETQYF
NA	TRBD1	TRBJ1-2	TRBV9	TGTGCCAGCAGCGTCGGACAGGGCTATGGCTACACCTTC	CASSVGQGYGYTF
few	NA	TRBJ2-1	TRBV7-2	TGTGCCAGCAGCTTAGCAGGGATTGTCTACAATGAGCAGTTCTTC	CASSLAGIVYNEQFF
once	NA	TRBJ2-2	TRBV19	TGTGCCAGTAGTATTAGAGGGCCTGGCGGGGAGCTGTTTTTT	CASSIRGPGGELFF
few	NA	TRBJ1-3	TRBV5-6	TGTGCCAGCAGCTTCCAGGGTACGGTTCCTGGAAACACCATATATTTT	CASSFQGTVPGNTIYF
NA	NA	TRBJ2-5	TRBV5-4	TGTGCCAGCAGCTCAACAGGGATGGGGACCCAGTACTTC	CASSSTGMGTQYF
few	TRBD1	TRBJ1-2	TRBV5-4	TGTGCCAGCAGACAGAAGACAGGGAGGTATGGCTACACCTTC	CASRQKTGRYGYTF
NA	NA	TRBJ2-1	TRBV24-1	TGTGCCACCGGCCCCGGGGATGAGCAGTTCTTC	CATGPGDEQFF
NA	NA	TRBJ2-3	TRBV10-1	TGCGCCAGCAGTGACGGACCCACAGATACGCAGTATTTT	CASSDGPTDTQYF
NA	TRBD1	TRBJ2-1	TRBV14	TGTGCCAGCAGCCAAGAGCCGGGACAGGGAGACAATGAGCAGTTCTTC	CASSQEPGQGDNEQFF
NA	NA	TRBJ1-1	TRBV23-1	TGCGCCAGCAGTCAATCGTGGAAACGGAAAGCTTTCTTT	CASSQSWKRKAFF
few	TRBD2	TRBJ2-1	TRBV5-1	TGCGCCAGCAGCTTGGGTAGCGGGAGGTTATATGAGCAGTTCTTC	CASSLGSGRLYEQFF
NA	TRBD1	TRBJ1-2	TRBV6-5	TGTGCCAGCATGAGTCCAGGGGGCGCCTTTGGCTACACCTTC	CASMSPGGAFGYTF
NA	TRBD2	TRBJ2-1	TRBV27	TGTGCCAGCAGTTTAGTCCCGGTGGGAGGGTATGAGCAGTTCTTC	CASSLVPVGGYEQFF
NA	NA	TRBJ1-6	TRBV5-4	TGTGCCAGCAGCACGGACAGTTATAATTCACCCCTCCACTTT	CASSTDSYNSPLHF
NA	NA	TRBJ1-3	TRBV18	TGTGCCAGCTCACCGACCCCGGGTACACATGGAAACACCATATATTTT	CASSPTPGTHGNTIYF
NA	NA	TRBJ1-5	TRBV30	TGTGCCTGGAGTGTCAGTGTTAGCCATCAGCCCCAGCATTTT	CAWSVSVSHQPQHF
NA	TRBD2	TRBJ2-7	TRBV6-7	TGTGCCAGCAGTTACCCCAAGAGCCTCGGGGTAGCGGGAGGGACCTACGAGCAGTACTTC	CASSYPKSLGVAGGTYEQYF
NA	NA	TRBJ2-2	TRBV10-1	TGCGCCAGCAGTGAGTCGGCTCCTGGGGAGCTGTTTTTT	CASSESAPGELFF
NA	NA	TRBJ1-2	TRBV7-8	TGTGCCAGCAGCTTAGAAGGCAGGGCTAACTATGGCTACACCTTC	CASSLEGRANYGYTF
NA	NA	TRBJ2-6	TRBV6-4	TGTGCCAGCAGGGCTCAGGTCTCTGGGGCCAACGTCCTGACTTTC	CASRAQVSGANVLTF
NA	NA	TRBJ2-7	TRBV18	TGTGCCAGCTCACCCATCCTAACCTACGAGCAGTACTTC	CASSPILTYEQYF
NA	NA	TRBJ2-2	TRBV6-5	TGTGCCAGCAGATCCGGACCTAACACCGGGGAGCTGTTTTTT	CASRSGPNTGELFF
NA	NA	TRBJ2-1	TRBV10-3	TGTGCCATCAGGAACGAAGGGGATGAGCAGTTCTTC	CAIRNEGDEQFF
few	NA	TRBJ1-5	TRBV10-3	TGTGCCATCAGTGAGTCGAAAGGTAATCAGCCCCAGCATTTT	CAISESKGNQPQHF
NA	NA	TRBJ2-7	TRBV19	TGTGCCAGTAGTGGGGCAGGGGAACACTACGAGCAGTACTTC	CASSGAGEHYEQYF
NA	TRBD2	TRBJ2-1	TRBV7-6	TGTGCCAGCAGTCTATACCCCGGGACTAGCGGGAGGGCTGGCTCCTACAATGAGCAGTTCTTC	CASSLYPGTSGRAGSYNEQFF
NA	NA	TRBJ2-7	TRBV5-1	TGCGCCAGCAGCTTGGTAGGGAGTTACGAGCAGTACTTC	CASSLVGSYEQYF